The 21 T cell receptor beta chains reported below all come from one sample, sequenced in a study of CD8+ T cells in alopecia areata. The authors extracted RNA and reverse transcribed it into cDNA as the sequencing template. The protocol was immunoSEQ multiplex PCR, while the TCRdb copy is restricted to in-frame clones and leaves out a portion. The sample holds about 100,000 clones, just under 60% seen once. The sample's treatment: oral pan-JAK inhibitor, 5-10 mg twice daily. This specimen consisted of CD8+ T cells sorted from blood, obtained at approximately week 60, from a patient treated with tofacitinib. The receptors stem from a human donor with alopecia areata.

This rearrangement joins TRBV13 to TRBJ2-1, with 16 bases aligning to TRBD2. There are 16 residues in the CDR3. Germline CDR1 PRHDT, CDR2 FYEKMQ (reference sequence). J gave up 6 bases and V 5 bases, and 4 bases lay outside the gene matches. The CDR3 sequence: CASSGTSGGAVNEQFF. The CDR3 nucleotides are TGTGCCAGCAGCGGGACTAGCGGGGGGGCCGTCAATGAGCAGTTCTTC.

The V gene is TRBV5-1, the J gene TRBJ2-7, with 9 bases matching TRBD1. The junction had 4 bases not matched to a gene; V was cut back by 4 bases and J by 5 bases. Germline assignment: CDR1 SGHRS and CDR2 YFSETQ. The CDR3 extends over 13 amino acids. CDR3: CASSPGQGNEQYF. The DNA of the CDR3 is TGCGCCAGCAGCCCAGGACAGGGGAACGAGCAGTACTTC.

The CDR3: CASSWTSGGDNEQFF. Written as DNA, the CDR3 is TGTGCCAGCAGCTGGACTAGCGGGGGGGACAATGAGCAGTTCTTC. The gene calls are TRBV7-2 and TRBJ2-1, with TRBD2 identical over 15 bases. In germline, CDR1 is SGHTA, CDR2 FQGNSA. J was trimmed by 5 bases and V by 4 bases; bases with no gene match: 0. The length of the CDR3 is 15 residues.

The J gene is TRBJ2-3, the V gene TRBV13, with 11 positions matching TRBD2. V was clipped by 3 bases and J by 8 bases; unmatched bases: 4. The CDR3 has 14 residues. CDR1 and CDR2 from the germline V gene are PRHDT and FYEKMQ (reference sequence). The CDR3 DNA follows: TGTGCCAGCAGCTTCCGAACTAGCGGGGGTACGCAGTATTTT. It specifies CASSFRTSGGTQYF.

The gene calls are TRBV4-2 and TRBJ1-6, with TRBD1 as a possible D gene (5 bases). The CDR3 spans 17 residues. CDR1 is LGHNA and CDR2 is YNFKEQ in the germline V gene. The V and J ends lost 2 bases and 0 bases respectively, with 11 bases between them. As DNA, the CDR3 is TGTGCCAGCAGCCAACTGACAGAAAGCTCCTATAATTCACCCCTCCACTTT. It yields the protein CASSQLTESSYNSPLHF.

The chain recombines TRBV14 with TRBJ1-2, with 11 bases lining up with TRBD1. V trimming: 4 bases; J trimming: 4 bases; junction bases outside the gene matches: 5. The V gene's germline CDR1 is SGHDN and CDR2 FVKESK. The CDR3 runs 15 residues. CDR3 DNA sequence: TGTGCCAGCAGCCCCTGGACAGGGGGCGGCTATGGCTACACCTTC. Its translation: CASSPWTGGGYGYTF.

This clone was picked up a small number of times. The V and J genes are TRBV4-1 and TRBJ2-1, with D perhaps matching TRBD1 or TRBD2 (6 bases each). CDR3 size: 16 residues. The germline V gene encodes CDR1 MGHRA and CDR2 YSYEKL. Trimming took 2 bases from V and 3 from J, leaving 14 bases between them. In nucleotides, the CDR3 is TGCGCCAGCAGCCAAAAATCGGGGGCGAGCTACAATGAGCAGTTCTTC. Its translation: CASSQKSGASYNEQFF.

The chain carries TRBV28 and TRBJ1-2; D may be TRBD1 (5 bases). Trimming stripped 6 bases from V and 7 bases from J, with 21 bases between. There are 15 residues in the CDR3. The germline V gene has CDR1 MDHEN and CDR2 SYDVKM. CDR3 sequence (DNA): TGTGCCAGCAGCCGACGCGGGGGGGACTTGATTGGCTACACCTTC. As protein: CASSRRGGDLIGYTF.

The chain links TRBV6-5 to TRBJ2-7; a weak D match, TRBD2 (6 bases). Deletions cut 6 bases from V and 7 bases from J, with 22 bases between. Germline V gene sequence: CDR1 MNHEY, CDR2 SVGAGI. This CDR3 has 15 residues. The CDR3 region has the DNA TGTGCCAGCAGCATAACAAGCGGGCCCTCGAGGGAGCAGTACTTC. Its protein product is CASSITSGPSREQYF.

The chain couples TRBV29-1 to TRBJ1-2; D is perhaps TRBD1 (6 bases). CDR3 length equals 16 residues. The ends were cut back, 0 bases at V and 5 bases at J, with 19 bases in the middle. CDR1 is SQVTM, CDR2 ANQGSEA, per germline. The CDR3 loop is CSVEDLRTERGYGYTF. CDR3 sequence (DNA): TGCAGCGTTGAAGATTTGAGGACAGAACGGGGGTATGGCTACACCTTC.

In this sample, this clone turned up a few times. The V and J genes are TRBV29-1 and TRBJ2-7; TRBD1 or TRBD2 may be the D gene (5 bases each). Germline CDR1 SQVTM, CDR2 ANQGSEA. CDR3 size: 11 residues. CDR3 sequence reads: CTAGSSYEQYF. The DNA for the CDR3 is TGCACCGCAGGGAGTAGCTACGAGCAGTACTTC.

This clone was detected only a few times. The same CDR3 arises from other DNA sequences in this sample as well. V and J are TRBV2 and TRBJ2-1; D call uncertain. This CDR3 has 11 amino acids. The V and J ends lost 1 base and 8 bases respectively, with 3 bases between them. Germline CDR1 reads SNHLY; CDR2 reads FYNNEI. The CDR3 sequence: CASSEGDEQFF. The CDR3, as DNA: TGTGCCAGCAGTGAAGGGGATGAGCAGTTCTTC.

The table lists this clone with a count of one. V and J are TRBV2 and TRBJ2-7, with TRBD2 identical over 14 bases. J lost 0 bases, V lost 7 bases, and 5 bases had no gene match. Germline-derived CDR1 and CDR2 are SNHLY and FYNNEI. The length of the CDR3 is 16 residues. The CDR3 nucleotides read TGTGCCAGCAAAGGGACTAGCGGGGGAATCTCCTACGAGCAGTACTTC. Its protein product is CASKGTSGGISYEQYF. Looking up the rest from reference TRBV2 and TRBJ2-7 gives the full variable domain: EPEVTQTPSHQVTQMGQEVILRCVPISNHLYFYWYRQILGQKVEFLVSFYNNEISEKSEIFDDQFSVERPDGSNFTLKIRSTKLEDSAMYFCASKGTSGGISYEQYFGPGTRLTVT.

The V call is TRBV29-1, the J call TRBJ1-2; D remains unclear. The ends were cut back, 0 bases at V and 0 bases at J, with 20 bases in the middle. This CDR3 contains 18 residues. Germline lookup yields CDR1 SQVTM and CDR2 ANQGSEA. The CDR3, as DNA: TGCAGCGTTGAAGATCTTCAACGCGGGCAAGACCCTAACTATGGCTACACCTTC. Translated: CSVEDLQRGQDPNYGYTF.

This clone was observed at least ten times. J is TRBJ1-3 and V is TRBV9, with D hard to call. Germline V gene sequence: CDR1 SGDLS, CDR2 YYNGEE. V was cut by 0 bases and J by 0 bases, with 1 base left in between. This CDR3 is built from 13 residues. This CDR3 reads CASSVGSGNTIYF. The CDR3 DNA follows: TGTGCCAGCAGCGTAGGCTCTGGAAACACCATATATTTT.

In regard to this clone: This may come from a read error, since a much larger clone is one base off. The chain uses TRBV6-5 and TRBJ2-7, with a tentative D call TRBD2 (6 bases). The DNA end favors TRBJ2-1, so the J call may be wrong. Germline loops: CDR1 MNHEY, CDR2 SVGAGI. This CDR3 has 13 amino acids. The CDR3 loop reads CTSSYSLGGEQFF. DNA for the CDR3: TGTACCAGCAGTTACTCCCTCGGGGGTGAGCAGTTCTTC.

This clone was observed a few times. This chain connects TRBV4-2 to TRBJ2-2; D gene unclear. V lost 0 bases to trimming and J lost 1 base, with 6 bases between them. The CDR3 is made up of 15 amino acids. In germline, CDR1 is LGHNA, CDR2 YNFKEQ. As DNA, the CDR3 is TGTGCCAGCAGCCAAGACGGAGTGAACACCGGGGAGCTGTTTTTT. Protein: CASSQDGVNTGELFF.

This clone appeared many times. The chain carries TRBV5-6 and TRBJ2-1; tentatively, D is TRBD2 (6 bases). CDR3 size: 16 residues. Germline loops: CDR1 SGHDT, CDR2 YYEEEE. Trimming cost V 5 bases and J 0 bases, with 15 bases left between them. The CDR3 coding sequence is TGTGCCAGCAGGCCCCGGGGGATAGTCTCCTACAATGAGCAGTTCTTC. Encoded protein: CASRPRGIVSYNEQFF.

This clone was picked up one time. CDR3 DNA sequence: TGTGCCTGGAGAGGTGGACTAGCGGGGCCACATGAGCAGTTCTTC. Translated: CAWRGGLAGPHEQFF. V usage is TRBV30 and J usage is TRBJ2-1; 12 nucleotides match TRBD2. Germline assignment: CDR1 GTSNPN and CDR2 SVGIG (reference sequence). This CDR3 is built from 15 residues. Losses at the gene ends were 3 bases for V and 8 bases for J; bases not matched to a gene: 8.

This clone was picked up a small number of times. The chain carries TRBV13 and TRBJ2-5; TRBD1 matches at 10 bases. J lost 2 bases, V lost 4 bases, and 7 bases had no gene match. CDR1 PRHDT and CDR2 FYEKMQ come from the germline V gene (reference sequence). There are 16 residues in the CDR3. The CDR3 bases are TGTGCCAGCAGCTCCCGGTCGGGACAGGGGCAAGAGACCCAGTACTTC. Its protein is CASSSRSGQGQETQYF.

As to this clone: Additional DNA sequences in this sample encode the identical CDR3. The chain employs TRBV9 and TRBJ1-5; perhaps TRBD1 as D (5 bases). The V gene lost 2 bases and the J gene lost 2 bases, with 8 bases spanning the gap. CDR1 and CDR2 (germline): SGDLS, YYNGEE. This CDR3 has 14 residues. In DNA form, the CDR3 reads TGTGCCAGCAGCGTCGGAGGGGGCAATCAGCCCCAGCATTTT. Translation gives CASSVGGGNQPQHF.